The next 13 T cell receptor beta chains were all read from a single sample in a study of T cells in Graves' hyperthyroidism and ophthalmopathy. Researchers took RNA transcripts and amplified the TCR beta CDR3 regions from them. Researchers ran a first-round RT-PCR on the TCR CDR3 using the HTBI primer set. TCRdb fed the multiplex PCR reads into MiXCR, producing one record per CDR3 protein. The sample lists 330,000 or so distinct CDR3 sequences, around a fifth seen once, with 35% to 45% in the top ten. Sequenced material: blood. These receptors all stem from a man over 45 with Graves' ophthalmopathy.

The sample holds a few counts of this clonotype. V is TRBV5-5 and J is TRBJ2-6; 9 positions agree with TRBD1. The CDR3 totals 16 residues. CDR1 and CDR2 (germline): SGHKS, YYEKEE (reference sequence). The trim removed 0 bases at V and 4 bases at J, leaving 2 bases unmatched. The CDR3 here is CASSLGTGVGANVLTF. In DNA form, the CDR3 reads TGTGCCAGCAGCTTGGGGACAGGGGTCGGGGCCAACGTCCTGACTTTC. The variable domain in full, with the rest retrieved from reference TRBV5-5 and TRBJ2-6, is DAGVTQSPTHLIKTRGQQVTLRCSPISGHKSVSWYQQVLGQGPQFIFQYYEKEERGRGNFPDRFSARQFPNYSSELNVNALLLGDSALYLCASSLGTGVGANVLTFGAGSRLTVL.

The rearrangement joins TRBV24-1 to TRBJ2-7, with D unclear. CDR3 length: 15 residues. V shed 7 bases and J shed 0 bases, with 15 bases lying between them. CDR1 and CDR2 from the germline V gene are KGHDR and SFDVKD. This CDR3 reads CATRPKTSPSYEQYF. CDR3 nucleotides: TGTGCCACCAGACCAAAGACAAGTCCCTCCTACGAGCAGTACTTC.

The V call is TRBV6-1, the J call TRBJ1-6; D call uncertain. Trimming cost V 8 bases and J 7 bases, with 15 bases left between them. Germline V gene lookup returns CDR1 MNHNS and CDR2 SASEGT. The CDR3 has 14 residues. CDR3 DNA: TGTGCCAGCTTACGGAGTTGGCGGAATTCACCCCTCCACTTT. Translation gives CASLRSWRNSPLHF.

This clonotype was observed a few times. The chain employs TRBV5-1 and TRBJ1-6; 9 bases are shared with TRBD1. Germline V lookup: CDR1 SGHRS, CDR2 YFSETQ. This CDR3 is built from 15 residues. With 4 bases clipped from V and 8 bases from J, the junction kept 7 bases outside the gene matches. CDR3 DNA sequence: TGCGCCAGCAGCGAGGACAGGGGCGTAGATTCACCCCTCCACTTT. It specifies CASSEDRGVDSPLHF.

This clonotype was detected a few times. The rearrangement links TRBV5-4 to TRBJ1-5, with 7 bases fitting TRBD1. Per the germline V gene, CDR1 is SGHNT and CDR2 is YYREEE (reference sequence). After removal of 2 bases from V and 6 bases from J, the junction contained 2 bases not matched to a gene. This CDR3 contains 13 residues. CDR3 bases: TGTGCCAGCAGCTTCGCAGGGGGTCAGCCCCAGCATTTT. Encoded protein: CASSFAGGQPQHF.

This clonotype was picked up a small number of times. This chain links TRBV6-1 with TRBJ1-2; no definite D call. In germline, CDR1 is MNHNS, CDR2 SASEGT. V dropped 6 bases and J dropped 3 bases, with 14 bases sitting between them. The CDR3 sequence is 14 residues long. The CDR3 sequence is CASRDVWADYGYTF. DNA for the CDR3: TGTGCCAGCAGGGACGTCTGGGCTGACTATGGCTACACCTTC.

The chain combines TRBV6-2 or TRBV6-3 with TRBJ2-3; D is possibly TRBD2 (6 bases). This CDR3 is built from 15 residues. Per germline, CDR1 MNHEY and CDR2 SVGEGT. The germline V and J ends were trimmed by 6 bases and 0 bases, with 13 bases remaining between them. CDR3: CASSRGGTSTDTQYF. CDR3 in DNA: TGTGCCAGCAGCCGGGGCGGGACTAGCACAGATACGCAGTATTTT.

This clonotype was counted at least ten times. This chain links TRBV28 with TRBJ2-5, with TRBD1 matching over 9 bases. Looked up from germline, CDR1 is MDHEN and CDR2 is SYDVKM. J lost 4 bases, V lost 7 bases, and 10 bases had no gene match. CDR3 length: 15 residues. CDR3 region: CASTRGQGTVETQYF. CDR3 nucleotide sequence: TGTGCCAGCACCCGAGGACAGGGGACGGTAGAGACCCAGTACTTC.

The chain joins TRBV20-1 to TRBJ2-3; 9 positions match TRBD2. V shed 1 base and J 5 bases; nucleotides not matched to a gene: 7. There are 15 residues in the CDR3. Germline values: CDR1 DFQATT, CDR2 SNEGSKA (reference sequence). The CDR3 sequence: CSARVGGRAVDTQYF. CDR3 DNA: TGCAGTGCTAGAGTTGGCGGGAGGGCCGTAGATACGCAGTATTTT.

The CDR3: CASSQDLSQGSEAFF. In DNA form, the CDR3 reads TGTGCCAGCAGCCAAGATTTATCCCAGGGGTCTGAAGCTTTCTTT. This rearrangement joins TRBV4-2 to TRBJ1-1; D is possibly TRBD1 (6 bases). Germline V gene data show CDR1 as LGHNA and CDR2 as YNFKEQ. CDR3 size: 15 residues. Trimming removed 0 bases from V and 6 bases from J, with 14 bases in between.

In this sample, this clonotype turned up many times. The rearrangement uses TRBV2 and TRBJ2-2; TRBD2 matches at 12 bases. CDR1 and CDR2 (germline): SNHLY, FYNNEI. The CDR3 is made up of 15 amino acids. Trimming cost V 4 bases and J 7 bases; bases outside gene matches: 4. CDR3 in amino acids: CASSGLAGDGGELFF. The CDR3 coding sequence is TGTGCCAGCAGTGGACTAGCGGGAGATGGCGGGGAGCTGTTTTTT.

Ten or more counts support this clonotype. The chain joins TRBV5-1 to TRBJ2-7; D is possibly TRBD2 (6 bases). The CDR3 has 14 amino acids. Germline assignment: CDR1 SGHRS and CDR2 YFSETQ. Trimming took off 4 bases at V and 1 base at J, with 12 bases between the two ends. CDR3 loop: CASSPIGTSYEQYF. DNA of the CDR3: TGCGCCAGCAGCCCGATCGGGACTTCCTACGAGCAGTACTTC.

This clonotype was observed at least ten times. The rearrangement uses TRBV2 and TRBJ2-7; 10 positions agree with TRBD2. The J segment lost 6 bases and the V segment lost 4 bases, leaving 6 bases of the junction unmatched. CDR1 and CDR2 (germline): SNHLY, FYNNEI. CDR3 length: 14 residues. CDR3 region: CASSGERGGGEQYF. The CDR3 nucleotides read TGTGCCAGCAGTGGTGAGCGGGGGGGGGGCGAGCAGTACTTC. Full variable domain (rest looked up from reference TRBV2 and TRBJ2-7): EPEVTQTPSHQVTQMGQEVILRCVPISNHLYFYWYRQILGQKVEFLVSFYNNEISEKSEIFDDQFSVERPDGSNFTLKIRSTKLEDSAMYFCASSGERGGGEQYFGPGTRLTVT.